Listed below are T cell receptor beta chains from one sample, sequenced in a study of blood T cell repertoires in COVID-19. The protocol was immunoSEQ multiplex PCR, while the TCRdb copy is restricted to in-frame clones and leaves out a portion. The table shows about 300,000 clones, with around 90% occurring only once. The sample was PBMCs or T cells enriched from blood (not recorded which). These receptors all stem from a woman aged 40 to 50 who had recovered from COVID-19. Each CDR3 is given without its conserved first and last residue. Each record gives: J gene, V gene, CDR3 protein.

TRBJ1-1 | TRBV7-9 | ASSADTTTEAF
TRBJ1-2 | TRBV5-1 | ASSLGHIANYGYT
TRBJ2-2 | TRBV5-1 | ASSTGLAGGPGELF
TRBJ2-1 | TRBV7-2 | ASSLDYSSEQF
TRBJ1-1 | TRBV11-3 | ASSSDRGEAF
TRBJ2-5 | TRBV5-8 | ASSLGPGHPQETQY
TRBJ2-2 | TRBV7-3 | ASSPSGTRNTGELF
TRBJ1-2 | TRBV4-1 | ASSQEMQTGAYGYT
TRBJ2-7 | TRBV13 | ASSNSRTGTEQY
TRBJ1-2 | TRBV4-2 | ASSPRTGGIWGYT
TRBJ2-5 | TRBV11-2 | ASSPLGAGGQETQY
TRBJ1-3 | TRBV7-8 | ASSWDRPYSGNTIY
TRBJ2-7 | TRBV7-3 | ASSRTGQLYEQY
TRBJ2-1 | TRBV10-2 | ASSDPWTKDEQF
TRBJ2-1 | TRBV2 | ASSAEYGGSSYNEQF
TRBJ1-4 | TRBV7-2 | ASSLLSNEKLF
TRBJ2-1 | TRBV6-2/TRBV6-3 | ASSYPFLWARRGYNEQF
TRBJ2-3 | TRBV27 | ASSSQIQYTDTQY
TRBJ2-5 | TRBV30 | AWSVSRGETQY
TRBJ1-6 | TRBV10-3 | AISDITNRVGKGSPLH
TRBJ1-2 | TRBV3-1/TRBV3-2 | ASSLGQGYGYT
TRBJ2-2 | TRBV2 | ASNPRTGPTGELF
TRBJ2-7 | TRBV11-2 | ASSLGVGGYEQY
TRBJ2-1 | TRBV9 | ASSPREGSYNEQF
TRBJ1-1 | TRBV5-1 | ASSSPQGAPNTEAF
TRBJ1-5 | TRBV7-2 | ASSAPRAGVSPQH
TRBJ1-2 | TRBV29-1 | SVVADYYGYT
TRBJ2-1 | TRBV6-5 | ASSYGGARDEQF
TRBJ2-1 | TRBV4-1 | ASSPRVTGGPNEQF
TRBJ1-1 | TRBV12-3/TRBV12-4 | ASSLYMNTEAF
TRBJ2-3 | TRBV7-9 | ASSLTTGVKDTQY
TRBJ1-2 | TRBV3-1/TRBV3-2 | ASSSRGGYT
TRBJ1-2 | TRBV6-5 | ASSQTAVYGYT
TRBJ1-1 | TRBV9 | ASSAQGTVTEAF
TRBJ1-2 | TRBV4-1 | ASSQGHPQPGAGNGYT
TRBJ2-7 | TRBV19 | ASSRTARRPHEQY
TRBJ1-2 | TRBV5-1 | ASSLGPRQGSNYGYT
TRBJ1-2 | TRBV18 | ASSPPGGGYGYT
TRBJ1-2 | TRBV20-1 | SASSWDRGYGYT
TRBJ1-2 | TRBV14 | ASSLGQWVTDGYT
TRBJ2-1 | TRBV4-2 | ASSQDSSYNEQF
TRBJ1-2 | TRBV20-1 | SASIPGRGYT
TRBJ2-1 | TRBV9 | ASSPGQIYNEQF
TRBJ1-1 | TRBV27 | ASSYQTGGRTEAF
TRBJ1-1 | TRBV7-2 | ASSPPGLITEAF
TRBJ1-1 | TRBV3-1/TRBV3-2 | ASSQDNDREAF
TRBJ2-1 | TRBV9 | ASSVLGGQGYYNEQF
TRBJ1-4 | TRBV29-1 | SVDMGGTNEKLF
TRBJ1-1 | TRBV5-4 | ASSQMREGNTEAF
TRBJ1-3 | TRBV19 | ASRFSGNTIY
TRBJ2-1 | TRBV7-9 | ASSASGTSGLEQF
TRBJ1-4 | TRBV18 | ASSPRTGGEEKLF
TRBJ1-1 | TRBV3-1/TRBV3-2 | ASSQGGQWGDEAF
TRBJ2-2 | TRBV5-1 | ASSFITAGTGELF
TRBJ2-1 | TRBV9 | ASSVADGGGNEQF
TRBJ2-3 | TRBV4-2 | ASSQIGSTSGSTTDTQY
TRBJ1-2 | TRBV25-1 | ASSEFGGVVQGQGYT